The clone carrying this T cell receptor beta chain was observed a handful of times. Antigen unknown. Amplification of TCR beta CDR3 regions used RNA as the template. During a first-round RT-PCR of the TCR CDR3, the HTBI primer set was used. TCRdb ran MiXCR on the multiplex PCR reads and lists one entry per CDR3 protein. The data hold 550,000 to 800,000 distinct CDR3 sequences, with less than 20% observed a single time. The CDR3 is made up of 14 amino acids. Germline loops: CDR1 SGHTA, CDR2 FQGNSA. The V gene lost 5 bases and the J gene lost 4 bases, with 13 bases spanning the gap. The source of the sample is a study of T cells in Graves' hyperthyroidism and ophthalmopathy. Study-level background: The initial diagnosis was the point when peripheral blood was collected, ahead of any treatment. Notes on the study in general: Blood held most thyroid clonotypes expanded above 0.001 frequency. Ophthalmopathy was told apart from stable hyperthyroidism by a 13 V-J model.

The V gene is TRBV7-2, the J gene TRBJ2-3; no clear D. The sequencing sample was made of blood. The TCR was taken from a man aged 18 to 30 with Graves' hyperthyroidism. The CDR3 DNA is TGTGCCAGCAGCCTCCAAAATACTGCAGATACGCAGTATTTT. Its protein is CASSLQNTADTQYF.